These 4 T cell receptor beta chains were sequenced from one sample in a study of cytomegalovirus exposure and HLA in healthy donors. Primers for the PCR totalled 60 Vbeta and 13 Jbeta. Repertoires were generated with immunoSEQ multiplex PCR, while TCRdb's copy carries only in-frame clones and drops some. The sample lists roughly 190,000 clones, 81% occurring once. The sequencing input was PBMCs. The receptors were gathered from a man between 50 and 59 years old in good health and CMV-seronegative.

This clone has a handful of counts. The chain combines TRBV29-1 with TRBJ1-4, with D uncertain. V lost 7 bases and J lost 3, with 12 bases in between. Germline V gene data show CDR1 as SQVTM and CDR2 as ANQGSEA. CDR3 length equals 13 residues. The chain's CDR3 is CSAAQVPNEKLFF. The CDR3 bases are TGCAGCGCCGCCCAGGTGCCTAATGAAAAACTGTTTTTT.

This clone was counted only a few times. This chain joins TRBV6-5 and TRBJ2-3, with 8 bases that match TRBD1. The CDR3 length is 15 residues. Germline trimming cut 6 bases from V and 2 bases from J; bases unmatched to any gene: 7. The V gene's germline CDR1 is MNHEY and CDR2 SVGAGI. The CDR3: CASRSGQGHTDTQYF. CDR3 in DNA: TGTGCCAGCAGAAGCGGACAGGGCCACACAGATACGCAGTATTTT.

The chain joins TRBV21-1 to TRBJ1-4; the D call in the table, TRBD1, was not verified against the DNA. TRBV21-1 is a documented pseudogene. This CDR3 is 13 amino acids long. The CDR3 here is CASRGQKNEKLFF. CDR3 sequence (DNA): TGTGCCAGCAGGGGACAGAAAAATGAAAAACTGTTTTTT.

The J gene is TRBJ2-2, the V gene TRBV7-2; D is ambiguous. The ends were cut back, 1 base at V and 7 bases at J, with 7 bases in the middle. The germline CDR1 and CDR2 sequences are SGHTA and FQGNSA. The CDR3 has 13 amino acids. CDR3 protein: CASSLVSVGELFF. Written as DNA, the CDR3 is TGTGCCAGCAGCTTAGTCAGTGTCGGGGAGCTGTTTTTT.